This T cell receptor (beta chain) is from a study of a mutant IDH1 vaccine in newly diagnosed glioma. Indicated time point: week 47, end of study. A single vaccine dose contained 300 ug of mutant IDH1 20-mer peptide, and topical imiquimod was used with it. In the case of this clone: Its antigen is undetermined.

This table comes from immunoSEQ multiplex PCR, and its TCRdb copy is limited to in-frame clones, with some not included. The sample contains 30,000 to 35,000 clones, approximately 90% of which appear only once. The CDR3 length is 13 residues. Trimming shortened V by 6 bases and J by 0 bases, and 8 bases separated the two germline ends. The germline gives CDR1 SNHLY, CDR2 FYNNEI. Sequences were derived from PBMCs, sampled from a glioma patient whose treatment included an IDH1 peptide vaccine. The clonotype was recovered from a young woman with glioma. The chain combines TRBV2 with TRBJ1-1, with D uncertain. The CDR3 is CASSLDLNTEAFF. Here the CDR3 DNA reads TGTGCCAGCAGCCTGGACTTGAACACTGAAGCTTTCTTT.